This T cell receptor (beta chain) was captured by sequencing in a study of blood T cell repertoires in COVID-19. Original methodology: Researchers report that nucleated cell counts were estimated from reference gene primer amplification. Method: immunoSEQ multiplex PCR; TCRdb's copy keeps in-frame clones and lacks some. V and J calls and clone size are copied from that table; D and trimming were computed from the DNA. The repertoire holds approximately 240,000 clones, roughly four fifths seen once, with less than 2.5% in the top ten. The CDR3 totals 14 residues. V gave up 6 bases and J gave up 6 bases, with 14 bases separating them. Germline V gene sequence: CDR1 MRHNA, CDR2 SNTAGT.

The sequence was obtained from a woman aged 55-69 years with acute or convalescent COVID-19. The chain carries TRBV6-4 and TRBJ2-2, with a tentative D call TRBD2 (5 bases). The sample consisted of peripheral blood. The CDR3 loop reads CASRRTLVSGELFF. DNA for the CDR3: TGTGCCAGCAGGCGGACTCTTGTGTCCGGGGAGCTGTTTTTT.